This TCR beta chain was sequenced in a study of blood T cell repertoires in COVID-19. At the level of the study: Samples of COVID-19 (acute and convalescent) were obtained from the United States, Italy and Spain. T cells, B-cell-depleted T cells, or PBMCs supplied cDNA or gDNA.

This CDR3 is built from 16 residues. The ends were cut back, 0 bases at V and 1 base at J, with 10 bases in the middle. CDR1 is LNHNV and CDR2 is YYDKDF in the germline V gene (reference sequence). In the authors' workflow: Quantification of nucleated cells was approximated via reference gene primer amplification. Sequencing was performed with immunoSEQ multiplex PCR; in TCRdb, only in-frame clones are kept and a portion is missing. V, J and clone size are those of that table, while D and trimming were read from the DNA. The sample has roughly 200,000 clones; around nine tenths are singletons. The chain combines TRBV15 with TRBJ1-3; no firm D call. Material for sequencing was peripheral blood. The clonotype originates from a man aged 18 to 29 with active or convalescent COVID-19. The CDR3 is CATSRDRRVSGNTIYF. The CDR3, as DNA: TGTGCCACCAGCAGAGATCGGCGGGTATCTGGAAACACCATATATTTT.